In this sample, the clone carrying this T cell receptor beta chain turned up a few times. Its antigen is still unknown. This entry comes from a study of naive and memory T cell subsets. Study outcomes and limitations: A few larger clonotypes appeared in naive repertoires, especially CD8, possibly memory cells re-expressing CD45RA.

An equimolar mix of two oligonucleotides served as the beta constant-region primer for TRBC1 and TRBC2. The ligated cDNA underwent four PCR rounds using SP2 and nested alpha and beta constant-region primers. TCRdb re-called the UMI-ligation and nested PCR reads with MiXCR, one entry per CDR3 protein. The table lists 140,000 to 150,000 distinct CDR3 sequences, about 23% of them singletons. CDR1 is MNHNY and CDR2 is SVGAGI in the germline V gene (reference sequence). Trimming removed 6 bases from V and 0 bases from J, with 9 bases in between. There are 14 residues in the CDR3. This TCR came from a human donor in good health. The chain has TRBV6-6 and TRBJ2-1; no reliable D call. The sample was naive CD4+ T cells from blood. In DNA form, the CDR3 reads TGTGCCAGCAGCAGGAGCAACTCCTACAATGAGCAGTTCTTC. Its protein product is CASSRSNSYNEQFF.